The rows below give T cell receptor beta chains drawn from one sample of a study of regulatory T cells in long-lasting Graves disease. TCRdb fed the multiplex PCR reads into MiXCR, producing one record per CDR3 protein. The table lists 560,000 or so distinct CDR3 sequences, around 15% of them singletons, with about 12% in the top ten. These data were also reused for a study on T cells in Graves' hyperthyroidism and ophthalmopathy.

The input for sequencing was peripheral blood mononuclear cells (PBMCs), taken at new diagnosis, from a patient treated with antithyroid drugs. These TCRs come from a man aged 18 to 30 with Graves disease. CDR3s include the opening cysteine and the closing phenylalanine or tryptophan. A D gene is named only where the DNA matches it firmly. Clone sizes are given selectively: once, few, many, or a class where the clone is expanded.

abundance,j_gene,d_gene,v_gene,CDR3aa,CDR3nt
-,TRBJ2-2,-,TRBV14,CASSQVVAGELFF,TGTGCCAGCAGCCAAGTCGTGGCCGGGGAGCTGTTTTTT
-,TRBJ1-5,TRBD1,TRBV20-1,CSAAGTGNQPQHF,TGCAGTGCTGCGGGGACAGGGAATCAGCCCCAGCATTTT
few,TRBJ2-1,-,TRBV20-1,CSAPSGGYNEQFF,TGCAGTGCCCCGAGTGGCGGATACAATGAGCAGTTCTTC
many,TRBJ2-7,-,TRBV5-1,CASSLEQGLSYEQYF,TGCGCCAGCAGCTTGGAGCAGGGGCTCTCCTACGAGCAGTACTTC
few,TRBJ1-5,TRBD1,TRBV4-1,CASSLGGQGGNQPQHF,TGCGCCAGCAGCCTGGGGGGACAGGGAGGGAATCAGCCCCAGCATTTT
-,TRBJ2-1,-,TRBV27,CASSPPAGIGNEQFF,TGTGCCAGCAGCCCACCGGCGGGAATCGGCAATGAGCAGTTCTTC
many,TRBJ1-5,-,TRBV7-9,CASSYDSPTSNQPQHF,TGTGCCAGCAGCTACGACAGCCCTACTAGCAATCAGCCCCAGCATTTT
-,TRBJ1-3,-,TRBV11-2,CASSSGGKAGNTIYF,TGTGCCAGCAGCTCTGGGGGGAAGGCCGGAAACACCATATATTTT
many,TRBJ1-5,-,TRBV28,CASSSGQGNQPQHF,TGTGCCAGCAGCTCAGGTCAGGGGAATCAGCCCCAGCATTTT
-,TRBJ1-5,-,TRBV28,CASSLGPGEVNQPQHF,TGTGCCAGCAGTTTAGGGCCCGGGGAGGTAAATCAGCCCCAGCATTTT
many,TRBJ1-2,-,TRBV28,CASSLGDTYGYTF,TGTGCCAGCAGTCTGGGGGACACCTATGGCTACACCTTC
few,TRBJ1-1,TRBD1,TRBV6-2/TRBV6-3,CASSPPGQAVAFF,TGTGCCAGCAGCCCCCCGGGACAGGCCGTTGCTTTCTTT
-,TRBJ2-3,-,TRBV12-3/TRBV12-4,CASREGPTSPDTQYF,TGTGCCAGCAGGGAGGGCCCCACGAGTCCAGATACGCAGTATTTT
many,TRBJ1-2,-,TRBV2,CASSAARDYGYTF,TGTGCCAGCAGTGCGGCTCGGGACTATGGCTACACCTTC
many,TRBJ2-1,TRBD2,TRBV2,CASSEAFPGLVPLPYNEQFF,TGTGCCAGCAGTGAAGCCTTTCCGGGACTAGTCCCTCTACCTTACAATGAGCAGTTCTTC
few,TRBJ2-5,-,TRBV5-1,CASTTYKETQYF,TGCGCCAGCACCACGTACAAAGAGACCCAGTACTTC
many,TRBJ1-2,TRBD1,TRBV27,CASITRTGSNYGYTF,TGTGCCAGCATCACCAGGACAGGGAGTAACTATGGCTACACCTTC
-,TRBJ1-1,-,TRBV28,CASSSQPPDTEAFF,TGTGCCAGCAGTTCACAGCCTCCTGACACTGAAGCTTTCTTT
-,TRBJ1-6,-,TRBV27,CASSPIIGAGNSPLHF,TGTGCCAGCAGTCCTATAATAGGGGCAGGAAATTCACCCCTCCACTTT
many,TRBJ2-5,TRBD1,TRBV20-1,CSASRQGRTQYF,TGCAGTGCTAGTCGACAGGGTAGGACCCAGTACTTC
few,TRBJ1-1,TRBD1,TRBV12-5,CASGLGQGSAEAFF,TGTGCTAGTGGTTTGGGACAGGGCTCCGCTGAAGCTTTCTTT
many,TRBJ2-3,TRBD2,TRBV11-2,CASSSIAGVWDTQYF,TGTGCCAGCAGCTCAATAGCGGGAGTTTGGGATACGCAGTATTTT
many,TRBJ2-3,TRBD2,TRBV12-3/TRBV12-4,CASSPRLAGVTDTQYF,TGTGCCAGCAGCCCACGACTAGCGGGAGTCACAGATACGCAGTATTTT
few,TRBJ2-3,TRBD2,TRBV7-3,CASSFRGRDTDTQYF,TGTGCCAGCAGCTTTCGGGGGAGGGACACAGATACGCAGTATTTT
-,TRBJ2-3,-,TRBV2,CASSERIRTDTQYF,TGTGCCAGCAGTGAGCGGATACGCACAGATACGCAGTATTTT
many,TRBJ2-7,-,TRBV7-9,CASSLGGGNYEQYF,TGTGCCAGCAGCTTAGGTGGTGGGAACTACGAGCAGTACTTC
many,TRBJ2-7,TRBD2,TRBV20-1,CSARDRLAGVTYEQYF,TGCAGTGCTAGAGATAGACTAGCGGGAGTGACCTACGAGCAGTACTTC
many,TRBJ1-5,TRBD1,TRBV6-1,CASTRTGNGNQPQHF,TGTGCCAGCACCCGGACAGGGAATGGCAATCAGCCCCAGCATTTT
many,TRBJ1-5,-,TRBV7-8,CASSFDTGQPQHF,TGTGCCAGCAGCTTCGACACCGGGCAGCCCCAGCATTTT
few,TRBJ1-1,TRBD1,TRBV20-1,CSAVQGKNTEAFF,TGCAGTGCGGTACAGGGGAAGAACACTGAAGCTTTCTTT
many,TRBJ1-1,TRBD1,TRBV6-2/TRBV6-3,CASTYRGMTEAFF,TGTGCCAGCACTTACAGGGGAATGACTGAAGCTTTCTTT
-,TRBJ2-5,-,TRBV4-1,CASSARWGAETQYF,TGCGCCAGCAGCGCGCGATGGGGGGCCGAGACCCAGTACTTC
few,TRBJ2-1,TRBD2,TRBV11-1,CASSNPLAPFSYNEQFF,TGTGCCAGCAGCAACCCACTAGCGCCGTTCTCCTACAATGAGCAGTTCTTC
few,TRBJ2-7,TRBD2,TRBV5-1,CASSLLTSGLVSYEQYF,TGCGCCAGCAGCTTACTGACTAGCGGGCTTGTGTCCTACGAGCAGTACTTC
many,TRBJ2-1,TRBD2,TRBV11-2,CASSLEPGLAEFEQFF,TGTGCCAGCAGCTTAGAACCGGGACTAGCGGAGTTTGAGCAGTTCTTC
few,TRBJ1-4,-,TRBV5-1,CASSLDQLGEKLFF,TGCGCCAGCAGCTTGGACCAATTAGGTGAAAAACTGTTTTTT
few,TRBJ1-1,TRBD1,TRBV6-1,CASSGQGIAEAFF,TGTGCCAGCAGTGGACAGGGAATTGCTGAAGCTTTCTTT
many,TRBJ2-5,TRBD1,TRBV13,CASSLGTGALETQYF,TGTGCCAGCAGCTTAGGAACAGGGGCGTTAGAGACCCAGTACTTC
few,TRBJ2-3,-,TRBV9,CASRAGVLGTDTQYF,TGTGCCAGCAGAGCAGGGGTTTTAGGCACAGATACGCAGTATTTT
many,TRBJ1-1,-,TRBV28,CASSLNYGSAEAFF,TGTGCCAGCAGTTTAAATTATGGGTCCGCTGAAGCTTTCTTT
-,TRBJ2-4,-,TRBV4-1,CASSHDLNIQYF,TGCGCCAGCAGCCACGACCTAAACATTCAGTACTTC
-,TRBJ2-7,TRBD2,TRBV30,CAWGLAGVHEQYF,TGTGCCTGGGGACTAGCGGGAGTCCACGAGCAGTACTTC
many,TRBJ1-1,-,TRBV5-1,CASSLFPPGGVGTEAFF,TGCGCCAGCAGCTTGTTTCCTCCTGGGGGGGTCGGGACTGAAGCTTTCTTT
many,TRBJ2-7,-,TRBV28,CASGLGGSYEQYF,TGTGCCAGCGGATTAGGGGGGAGCTACGAGCAGTACTTC
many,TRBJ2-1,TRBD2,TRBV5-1,CASSLAAGGNEQFF,TGCGCCAGCAGCTTGGCGGCGGGAGGGAATGAGCAGTTCTTC